Given below is one T cell receptor (beta chain) in context. The whole isolated RNA underwent reverse transcription, so sequencing captured expressed TCRB transcripts. Profiled with immunoSEQ multiplex PCR; TCRdb holds only in-frame clones, not every one. The repertoire holds some 410,000 clones, with 14% as singletons. This record comes from a study of beta chain features in type 1 diabetes. The CDR3 is 15 amino acids. Germline values: CDR1 SGHRS, CDR2 YFSETQ. V lost 3 bases and J lost 9; bases outside the gene matches: 9. V usage is TRBV5-1 and J usage is TRBJ2-1; TRBD1 matches at 10 bases. The sample consisted of naive CD4+ T cells from blood. The TCR comes from a young man in good health. The CDR3 here is CASSSRDRGLSEQFF. CDR3 DNA: TGCGCCAGCAGCTCCCGGGACAGGGGATTAAGTGAGCAGTTCTTC.